The 25 T cell receptor beta chains presented below share a single source sample, sequenced in a study of breast tumors, draining lymph nodes, adjacent tissues. Axillary draining lymph nodes of breast cancer patients supplied the node samples. In TCRdb, the multiplex PCR reads were re-called with MiXCR into one record per CDR3 protein. The sample holds approximately 280,000 distinct CDR3 sequences, about 33% seen once. Sequences were obtained from axillary lymph node tissue. The receptor set was obtained from a female donor with breast cancer. Some clones in this sample may be carry-over from other donors' samples.

The V call is TRBV7-9, the J call TRBJ1-6; D not resolved. Trimming removed 3 bases at V and 7 bases at J, with 16 bases between. Germline CDR1 SEHNR, CDR2 FQNEAQ (reference sequence). This CDR3 contains 16 residues. DNA of the CDR3: TGTGCCAGCAGCTTGGGTCTAGCGGGCTACAATTCACCCCTCCACTTT. Translated, it gives CASSLGLAGYNSPLHF.

The gene calls are TRBV20-1 and TRBJ1-3; TRBD1 might be the D (5 bases). The CDR3 sequence is 12 residues long. The V end was cut by 7 bases, the J end by 0 bases, with 7 bases between. Germline V lookup: CDR1 DFQATT, CDR2 SNEGSKA (reference sequence). The CDR3 DNA reads as TGCAGTGGACAGAGCTCTGGAAACACCATATATTTT. The encoded protein is CSGQSSGNTIYF.

In regard to this clonotype: Being one base from a much bigger clone, this may be a read error. The chain carries TRBV6-6 and TRBJ2-7; D is unresolved. Germline CDR1 and CDR2: MNHNY and SVGAGI (reference sequence). This CDR3 contains 12 residues. The DNA of the CDR3 is TGTGCCGGCAGAACGTCGGCCTACGAGCAGTACTTC. Its protein is CAGRTSAYEQYF.

Many counts were recorded for this clonotype. J is TRBJ1-2 and V is TRBV5-8; D call uncertain. The V gene's germline CDR1 is SGHTS and CDR2 YDEGEE. Trimming took 4 bases from V and 7 from J, leaving 17 bases between them. The CDR3 spans 14 residues. The CDR3 DNA reads as TGTGCCAGCAGCCGGTCTGCGCCACCCTCTGGCTACACCTTC. Its translation is CASSRSAPPSGYTF.

This clonotype was seen repeatedly, ten times or more. The chain links TRBV5-4 to TRBJ2-5, with D tentatively TRBD1 or TRBD2 (5 bases each). V was trimmed by 4 bases and J by 4 bases, leaving 11 bases between them. The CDR3 has 13 amino acids. The germline gives CDR1 SGHNT, CDR2 YYREEE (reference sequence). CDR3 sequence reads: CASSQGTGETQYF. CDR3 nucleotide sequence: TGTGCCAGCAGCCAAGGGACGGGAGAGACCCAGTACTTC.

The sample holds many counts of this clonotype. The chain is built from TRBV12-3 or TRBV12-4 and TRBJ2-7, with TRBD1 identical over 8 bases. The CDR3 spans 14 residues. Trimming removed 6 bases from V and 5 bases from J; junction bases left unmatched: 9. DNA of the CDR3: TGTGCCAGCAGGGACGACAGGGGAACGGACGAGCAGTACTTC. This gives the protein CASRDDRGTDEQYF.

The sample holds one count of this clonotype. Since a much larger clone is just one base distant, this may be a read error. A read error is likely, as this CDR3 ends without the conserved phenylalanine or tryptophan. The rearrangement links TRBV3-1 to TRBJ2-5, with D tentatively TRBD2 (5 bases). V was trimmed by 1 base and J by 5 bases, leaving 14 bases between them. The CDR3 contains 15 residues. CDR1 is LGHDT and CDR2 is YNNKEL in the germline V gene (reference sequence). CDR3 coding DNA: TGTGCCAGCAGCCAAGGTGGGAGCCCCGGGGAGACCCAGTACCTC. Its translation: CASSQGGSPGETQYL.

This clonotype was counted many times. V usage is TRBV5-4 and J usage is TRBJ2-7; D possibly corresponds to TRBD2 (5 bases). Per germline, CDR1 SGHNT and CDR2 YYREEE (reference sequence). The CDR3 is 15 amino acids. Trimming removed 1 base at V and 5 bases at J, with 16 bases between. CDR3 bases: TGTGCCAGCAGCTTGTTTAGTCGGGGATTTGACGAGCAGTACTTC. This sequence encodes CASSLFSRGFDEQYF. The full variable domain, in which reference TRBV5-4 and TRBJ2-7 provide the parts outside the CDR3, is ETGVTQSPTHLIKTRGQQVTLRCSSQSGHNTVSWYQQALGQGPQFIFQYYREEENGRGNFPPRFSGLQFPNYSSELNVNALELDDSALYLCASSLFSRGFDEQYFGPGTRLTVT.

The chain is built from TRBV29-1 and TRBJ2-1, with TRBD1 matching over 11 bases. The junction had 8 bases not matched to a gene; V was cut back by 7 bases and J by 6 bases. Per the germline V gene, CDR1 is SQVTM and CDR2 is ANQGSEA. The CDR3 is made up of 14 amino acids. CDR3 in DNA: TGCAGCGCTCAGTCTGGGACAGGGGGCAATGAGCAGTTCTTC. Translating it yields CSAQSGTGGNEQFF.

Comment on this clonotype: One base away lies a much larger clone, so this may be a sequencing read error. The chain recombines TRBV6-5 with TRBJ2-7; no clear D. V lost 5 bases to trimming and J lost 2 bases, with 10 bases between them. The CDR3 has 13 residues. Germline assignment: CDR1 MNHEY and CDR2 SVGAGI. The CDR3 here is CASSVLGAYEQYF. CDR3 bases: TGTGCCAGCAGTGTGCTAGGAGCCTACGAGCAGTACTTC.

This clonotype showed up just a few times. The rearrangement joins TRBV11-2 to TRBJ2-1, with TRBD2 identical over 8 bases. This CDR3 is built from 21 residues. Looked up from germline, CDR1 is SGHAT and CDR2 is FQNNGV. V lost 1 base to trimming and J lost 6 bases; unmatched junction nucleotides: 23. The chain's CDR3 is CASSLAGAFREGRFSTNEQFF. For the CDR3, the DNA is TGTGCCAGCAGCTTAGCAGGTGCCTTCCGGGAGGGCCGATTCTCTACCAATGAGCAGTTCTTC.

The sample holds many counts of this clonotype. This rearrangement joins TRBV20-1 to TRBJ2-5, with 9 nucleotides matching TRBD1. The germline CDR1 and CDR2 sequences are DFQATT and SNEGSKA (reference sequence). CDR3 length: 13 residues. After removal of 6 bases from V and 5 bases from J, the junction contained 7 bases not matched to a gene. CDR3 sequence (DNA): TGCAGTGCCGGCACAGGGGGCACCGAGACCCAGTACTTC. Translating it yields CSAGTGGTETQYF.

V usage is TRBV6-6 and J usage is TRBJ1-1, with 7 bases matching TRBD1. Germline CDR1 MNHNY, CDR2 SVGAGI (reference sequence). The CDR3 sequence is 19 residues long. Trimming at V came to 2 bases and at J to 2 bases, leaving 17 bases not matched to a gene. The CDR3 sequence: CASSYPSGGRGGSNTEAFF. In nucleotides, the CDR3 is TGTGCCAGCAGTTACCCCAGTGGGGGCAGAGGGGGCTCCAACACTGAAGCTTTCTTT.

This clonotype was counted ten times or more. The chain has TRBV11-3 and TRBJ2-2; 8 bases line up with TRBD2. Germline V gene sequence: CDR1 SGHNT, CDR2 YENEEA. The CDR3 has 16 residues. V lost 5 bases and J lost 2; bases outside the gene matches: 7. CDR3: CASSPRTSINTGELFF. The CDR3, as DNA: TGTGCCAGCAGCCCTCGGACTAGCATCAACACCGGGGAGCTGTTTTTT.

In regard to this clonotype: A much more abundant neighbour one base away suggests this may be a read error. The rearrangement joins TRBV20-1 to TRBJ1-2; perhaps TRBD1 as D (5 bases). Per the germline V gene, CDR1 is DFQATT and CDR2 is SNEGSKA (reference sequence). V was trimmed by 3 bases and J by 7 bases, leaving 18 bases between them. CDR3 length equals 14 residues. The CDR3 nucleotides read TGCAGTGCTAGGGGGGGATCCCTGAGCTCTGGCTACACCTTC. Encoded protein: CSARGGSLSSGYTF.

As concerns this clonotype: Relative to the germline gene, one junction end is altered; a read error may explain this. V gene TRBV6-5 combines with J gene TRBJ1-3; D possibly corresponds to TRBD1 (6 bases). The V gene's germline CDR1 is MNHEY and CDR2 SVGAGI. This CDR3 has 14 amino acids. The DNA for the CDR3 is TGTGCCAGCGGTTCGACAGGCTCTGGAAGCACCATATATTTT. This sequence encodes CASGSTGSGSTIYF.

Comment on this clonotype: One junction end does not reproduce the germline sequence, and a read error may be involved. CDR3 sequence (DNA): TGCAGCGTTGTTGCGGGAGGGCTCTACGAGCAGTACTTC. It encodes CSVVAGGLYEQYF. The chain combines TRBV25-1 with TRBJ2-7, with 9 nucleotides matching TRBD2. The CDR3 sequence is 13 residues long. The germline CDR1 and CDR2 sequences are MGHDK and SYGVNS.

The chain carries TRBV15 and TRBJ2-5; 7 bases are shared with TRBD2. The junction had 11 bases not matched to a gene; V was cut back by 3 bases and J by 4 bases. The germline V gene has CDR1 LNHNV and CDR2 YYDKDF (reference sequence). The CDR3 is made up of 16 amino acids. CDR3 sequence reads: CATSSDRGRVRETQYF. The CDR3 DNA sequence: TGTGCCACCAGCAGTGATCGGGGGAGGGTACGAGAGACCCAGTACTTC. The whole variable domain, filled in from reference TRBV15 and TRBJ2-5, reads DAMVIQNPRYQVTQFGKPVTLSCSQTLNHNVMYWYQQKSSQAPKLLFHYYDKDFNNEADTPDNFQSRRPNTSFCFLDIRSPGLGDTAMYLCATSSDRGRVRETQYFGPGTRLLVL.

The V and J genes are TRBV7-2 and TRBJ2-5, with 16 positions matching TRBD2. Per germline, CDR1 SGHTA and CDR2 FQGNSA. There are 17 residues in the CDR3. V was pared by 3 bases and J by 5 bases, with 6 bases of the junction left unmatched. In DNA form, the CDR3 reads TGTGCCAGCAGCTTCACCCAGGGACTAGCGGGAGGGGAGACCCAGTACTTC. Residues: CASSFTQGLAGGETQYF.

This clonotype was counted ten times or more. The V and J genes are TRBV11-2 and TRBJ2-2; tentative D call: TRBD2 (6 bases). CDR3 length equals 14 residues. The V end lost 7 bases, the J end lost 0 bases, and 9 bases lay between the germline ends. The V gene's germline CDR1 is SGHAT and CDR2 FQNNGV. CDR3 sequence reads: CASNLAPNTGELFF. CDR3 in DNA: TGTGCCAGCAATCTAGCGCCGAACACCGGGGAGCTGTTTTTT. The full variable domain, its missing parts supplied by reference TRBV11-2 and TRBJ2-2, is EAGVAQSPRYKIIEKRQSVAFWCNPISGHATLYWYQQILGQGPKLLIQFQNNGVVDDSQLPKDRFSAERLKGVDSTLKIQPAKLEDSAVYLCASNLAPNTGELFFGEGSRLTVL.

As for this clonotype: The junction departs from germline at one end; a sequencing error may be responsible. The chain joins TRBV10-3 to TRBJ2-4; D might be TRBD1 (5 bases). The germline CDR1 and CDR2 sequences are ENHRY and SYGVKD. CDR3 length: 16 amino acids. CDR3 protein: CAINEPQGSPKNIQYF. The CDR3 DNA sequence: TGTGCCATCAATGAGCCTCAGGGATCCCCCAAAAACATTCAGTACTTC.

With regard to this clonotype: Being one base from a much bigger clone, this may be a read error. The gene calls are TRBV5-4 and TRBJ2-7; D might be TRBD1 (6 bases). The length of the CDR3 is 13 residues. Germline V gene sequence: CDR1 SGHNT, CDR2 YYREEE (reference sequence). The DNA for the CDR3 is TGTGCCAGCAGTTCTACAGGGTTCGACGAGCAGCACTTC. Amino acid sequence: CASSSTGFDEQHF.

This clonotype came up many times. The CDR3 spells CASSLAGGFGYTF. Written as DNA, the CDR3 is TGTGCCAGCAGTTTGGCAGGGGGCTTTGGCTACACCTTC. This chain joins TRBV12-3 or TRBV12-4 and TRBJ1-2; 8 positions agree with TRBD1. This CDR3 has 13 amino acids. V was clipped by 3 bases and J by 7 bases; unmatched bases: 4.

This clonotype was seen at least ten times. V and J are TRBV24-1 and TRBJ2-7; 7 bases agree with TRBD1. There are 20 residues in the CDR3. Trimming took 1 base from V and 3 from J; bases not matched to a gene: 20. Germline V gene lookup returns CDR1 KGHDR and CDR2 SFDVKD. The CDR3 reads CATSDFRRPGTEFRIYEQYF. The CDR3 DNA follows: TGTGCCACCAGTGATTTCCGACGTCCCGGGACAGAGTTCCGTATCTACGAGCAGTACTTC.

Ten or more counts support this clonotype. The rearrangement links TRBV6-6 to TRBJ2-1; 8 positions match TRBD2. The V segment lost 2 bases and the J segment 6 bases; nucleotides outside the gene matches: 3. Germline-derived CDR1 and CDR2 are MNHNY and SVGAGI (reference sequence). The CDR3 consists of 14 residues. The CDR3 is CASSYGLAGNEQFF. As DNA, the CDR3 is TGTGCCAGCAGTTACGGACTAGCTGGCAATGAGCAGTTCTTC.